This section outlines one T cell receptor beta chain sequence together with its context. Its matching antigen is unknown. This record belongs to a study of blood T cells in healthy people across ages. For the second PCR, which ran for about 6 to 11 cycles, a sample-barcoded 5' primer and a J-beta primer mix were used. Each single sample gave us at least 2.5 million CDR3-containing paired-end reads. TCRdb re-called the 5' RACE reads through MiXCR, storing one row per CDR3 protein. The sample consists of 650,000 or so distinct CDR3 sequences, roughly half of them appearing once. This CDR3 contains 13 residues. From germline, CDR1 is MNHEY and CDR2 SMNVEV (reference sequence). Overall study findings and caveats: Investigators treated diversity estimates from one million T cells as underestimates. Changes in expanded clonotypes were possibly confounded, as the CMV status of donors was unknown.

This chain uses TRBV27 with TRBJ2-5, with a tentative D call TRBD2 (5 bases). The last part of the DNA fits TRBJ2-7 better; the J call may be wrong. This receptor was obtained from an elderly woman in good health. The sequencing sample was made of blood. This chain's CDR3 is CASSLSRRDEQYF. CDR3 coding DNA: TGTGCCAGCAGTTTATCGAGGCGGGACGAGCAGTACTTC.